This passage covers 14 T cell receptor beta chains from one sample sequenced in a study of blood T cell repertoires in COVID-19. Data came from immunoSEQ multiplex PCR; TCRdb stores just in-frame clones and leaves some out. The table includes fewer than 65,000 clones, more than 80% detected once. Sequencing was carried out using peripheral blood. Every receptor here comes from a woman aged 80 or older with acute or convalescent COVID-19.

This sequence joins TRBV5-1 and TRBJ2-3, with 7 bases fitting TRBD1. The CDR3 totals 14 residues. Germline V CDR1 and CDR2: SGHRS, YFSETQ. With V trimmed by 6 bases and J by 2 bases, 6 bases remained unmatched. CDR3 DNA: TGCGCCAGCAATAGACAGGGAGACACAGATACGCAGTATTTT. It translates to CASNRQGDTDTQYF. The full variable domain, rest sourced from reference TRBV5-1 and TRBJ2-3, is KAGVTQTPRYLIKTRGQQVTLSCSPISGHRSVSWYQQTPGQGLQFLFEYFSETQRNKGNFPGRFSGRQFSNSRSEMNVSTLELGDSALYLCASNRQGDTDTQYFGPGTRLTVL.

The CDR3 loop is CASSEAKWPYEQYF. In DNA, the CDR3 is TGTGCCAGCAGTGAAGCCAAGTGGCCCTACGAGCAGTACTTC. The rearrangement links TRBV6-1 to TRBJ2-7; D unresolved. This CDR3 has 14 amino acids. Germline assignment: CDR1 MNHNS and CDR2 SASEGT. The V end lost 0 bases, the J end lost 2 bases, and 8 bases lay between the germline ends.

The chain employs TRBV4-3 and TRBJ2-2, with 8 bases that match TRBD2. Germline loops: CDR1 LGHNA, CDR2 YSLEER. V was clipped by 2 bases and J by 4 bases; unmatched bases: 9. This CDR3 is 17 amino acids long. The CDR3 DNA reads as TGCGCCAGCAGCCAACAACCAGCCGGGACTAGCACCGGGGAGCTGTTTTTT. The encoded protein is CASSQQPAGTSTGELFF.

The V call is TRBV5-3, the J call TRBJ2-1, with a possible D match to TRBD2 (5 bases). TRBV5-3 qualifies as an ORF whose function is uncertain. This CDR3 is 13 amino acids long. V was pared by 4 bases and J by 9 bases, with 14 bases between. The CDR3 here is CARSPTSVGEQFF. CDR3 in DNA: TGTGCCAGAAGCCCTACTAGTGTCGGTGAGCAGTTCTTC.

The V gene is TRBV27, the J gene TRBJ1-4, with D possibly being TRBD1 (6 bases). The CDR3 is 14 residues long. The germline V and J ends were trimmed by 4 bases and 6 bases, with 12 bases remaining between them. Germline V gene sequence: CDR1 MNHEY, CDR2 SMNVEV (reference sequence). The CDR3 DNA reads TGTGCCAGCAGTTCCCCAGGGGAAGATGAAAAACTGTTTTTT. This gives the protein CASSSPGEDEKLFF. The full variable domain, with the rest looked up from reference TRBV27 and TRBJ1-4, is EAQVTQNPRYLITVTGKKLTVTCSQNMNHEYMSWYRQDPGLGLRQIYYSMNVEVTDKGDVPEGYKVSRKEKRNFPLILESPSPNQTSLYFCASSSPGEDEKLFFGSGTQLSVL.

The chain combines TRBV4-1 with TRBJ1-1; unclear D gene. Germline CDR1 is MGHRA and CDR2 is YSYEKL. The CDR3 sequence is 11 residues long. V shed 2 bases and J shed 10 bases, with 8 bases lying between them. DNA of the CDR3: TGCGCCAGCAGCCAATCGAGGCGAGCTTTCTTT. This gives the protein CASSQSRRAFF.

This chain links TRBV30 with TRBJ1-2; D call uncertain. This CDR3 region has 13 residues. Trimming took 0 bases from V and 4 from J, leaving 9 bases between them. Germline assignment: CDR1 GTSNPN and CDR2 SVGIG (reference sequence). CDR3 bases: TGTGCCTGGAGTGTACTACATGGCTATGGCTACACCTTC. It yields the protein CAWSVLHGYGYTF.

The chain recombines TRBV2 with TRBJ2-6; D not certain. Trimming took 8 bases from V and 0 from J, leaving 8 bases between them. Germline V lookup: CDR1 SNHLY, CDR2 FYNNEI. The CDR3 runs to 14 residues. The CDR3 spells CASLVGSGANVLTF. The DNA for the CDR3 is TGTGCCAGCCTCGTCGGCTCTGGGGCCAACGTCCTGACTTTC.

The gene calls are TRBV30 and TRBJ2-2; a weak D match, TRBD2 (5 bases). The CDR3 extends over 15 amino acids. Germline-derived CDR1 and CDR2 are GTSNPN and SVGIG (reference sequence). Trimming left V 4 bases short and J 7 bases short, with 19 bases between. The CDR3 nucleotides read TGTGCCTGGACCCCCCTAAACGGGATTGTCGGGGAGCTGTTTTTT. Translated: CAWTPLNGIVGELFF.

Only a few counts were recorded for this clone. This chain uses TRBV4-3 with TRBJ1-6; maybe TRBD1 (5 bases). This CDR3 has 16 amino acids. From germline, CDR1 is LGHNA and CDR2 YSLEER. V lost 1 base and J 7 bases, leaving 14 bases between the germline ends. The CDR3: CASSQGGSGGNSPLHF. The CDR3 DNA follows: TGCGCCAGCAGCCAAGGAGGTTCCGGGGGGAATTCACCCCTCCACTTT.

The genes are TRBV5-1 and TRBJ2-2, with a weak D call TRBD1 (5 bases). The CDR3 consists of 16 residues. The germline CDR1 and CDR2 sequences are SGHRS and YFSETQ. The V end lost 3 bases, the J end lost 2 bases, and 14 bases lay between the germline ends. In DNA, the CDR3 is TGCGCCAGCAGCTATAGGGGCAATAAAAACACCGGGGAGCTGTTTTTT. It is translated as CASSYRGNKNTGELFF. Looking up the rest from reference TRBV5-1 and TRBJ2-2 gives the full variable domain: KAGVTQTPRYLIKTRGQQVTLSCSPISGHRSVSWYQQTPGQGLQFLFEYFSETQRNKGNFPGRFSGRQFSNSRSEMNVSTLELGDSALYLCASSYRGNKNTGELFFGEGSRLTVL.

This chain connects TRBV5-4 to TRBJ2-2; perhaps TRBD2 as D (7 bases). Germline V gene data show CDR1 as SGHNT and CDR2 as YYREEE (reference sequence). The CDR3 loop spans 16 amino acids. The ends were cut back, 0 bases at V and 1 base at J, with 10 bases in the middle. The CDR3: CASSLAGGLNTGELFF. The CDR3 DNA sequence: TGTGCCAGCAGCTTGGCCGGGGGGCTGAACACCGGGGAGCTGTTTTTT.

This chain uses TRBV6-5 with TRBJ1-4; D is ambiguous. The ends were cut back, 4 bases at V and 7 bases at J, with 16 bases in the middle. The CDR3 has 15 residues. CDR1 and CDR2 from the germline V gene are MNHEY and SVGAGI. The CDR3 sequence: CASSLSAPLGEKLFF. The CDR3 DNA reads as TGTGCCAGCAGTTTGTCAGCCCCACTAGGTGAAAAACTGTTTTTT.

The rearrangement links TRBV11-2 to TRBJ1-6, with D perhaps TRBD1 (5 bases). The V gene's germline CDR1 is SGHAT and CDR2 FQNNGV. With 5 bases removed from V and 0 bases from J, the gap between germline ends came to 11 bases. The CDR3 contains 16 residues. The CDR3 spells CASSKDSISYNSPLHF. Written as DNA, the CDR3 is TGTGCCAGCAGCAAAGACAGTATCTCCTATAATTCACCCCTCCACTTT. Looking up the rest from reference TRBV11-2 and TRBJ1-6 gives the full variable domain: EAGVAQSPRYKIIEKRQSVAFWCNPISGHATLYWYQQILGQGPKLLIQFQNNGVVDDSQLPKDRFSAERLKGVDSTLKIQPAKLEDSAVYLCASSKDSISYNSPLHFGNGTRLTVT.